Presented here are 6 T cell receptor beta chains from one specimen sequenced in a study of shared clonotypes between healthy human individuals. Clones were read by immunoSEQ multiplex PCR, and TCRdb kept only the in-frame ones, dropping some. Seen here are about half a million clones, about four fifths observed once, and the top ten hold over 10%. What was sequenced was PBMCs. The receptor set was obtained from a woman between 40 and 55 years old in good health. Some clones in this sample may be carry-over from other donors' samples.

Ten or more counts support this clone. In the same sample, other DNA sequences code for this CDR3. V gene TRBV18 combines with J gene TRBJ2-3; no firm D call. Germline-derived CDR1 and CDR2 are KGHSH and LQKENI. V was shortened by 3 bases and J by 2 bases, with 3 bases between the two germline ends. The CDR3 has 12 residues. This CDR3 is CASSPPTDTQYF. In DNA, the CDR3 is TGTGCCAGCTCACCTCCCACAGATACGCAGTATTTT.

V and J are TRBV5-1 and TRBJ2-2; D possibly corresponds to TRBD2 (5 bases). The CDR3 has 15 amino acids. Germline assignment: CDR1 SGHRS and CDR2 YFSETQ. Trimming cost V 2 bases and J 4 bases, with 12 bases left between them. CDR3 bases: TGCGCCAGCAGCTTCCGGGAAGGGAGCACCGGGGAGCTGTTTTTT. Residues: CASSFREGSTGELFF.

J is TRBJ2-3 and V is TRBV2; a possible D gene is TRBD2 (5 bases). Germline CDR1 SNHLY, CDR2 FYNNEI. The CDR3 totals 14 residues. V lost 4 bases and J lost 3, with 11 bases in between. CDR3 bases: TGTGCCAGCAGTGCTAGCCTCCCAACAGATACGCAGTATTTT. Translated: CASSASLPTDTQYF.

This clone has only one observation. This same CDR3 is encoded by further DNA sequences in the sample. The chain couples TRBV9 to TRBJ2-1; no clear D gene. In germline, CDR1 is SGDLS, CDR2 YYNGEE. The CDR3 has 14 amino acids. Trimming took 0 bases from V and 6 from J, leaving 10 bases between them. CDR3 loop: CASSVVEWGNEQFF. CDR3 nucleotides: TGTGCCAGCAGCGTAGTAGAGTGGGGCAATGAGCAGTTCTTC. Filled out from reference TRBV9 and TRBJ2-1, the complete variable domain reads DSGVTQTPKHLITATGQRVTLRCSPRSGDLSVYWYQQSLDQGLQFLIQYYNGEERAKGNILERFSAQQFPDLHSELNLSSLELGDSALYFCASSVVEWGNEQFFGPGTRLTVL.

This chain uses TRBV29-1 with TRBJ2-1; 16 bases agree with TRBD2. Germline V gene sequence: CDR1 SQVTM, CDR2 ANQGSEA. Trimming removed 6 bases from V and 9 bases from J; junction bases left unmatched: 11. This CDR3 is built from 16 residues. CDR3 sequence: CSVTGGTSGRAGEQFF. The DNA of the CDR3 is TGCAGCGTCACCGGGGGGACTAGCGGGAGGGCAGGTGAGCAGTTCTTC.

This chain connects TRBV15 to TRBJ2-4; 10 bases agree with TRBD1. Germline V CDR1 and CDR2: LNHNV, YYDKDF (reference sequence). The CDR3 has 16 amino acids. The V segment lost 6 bases and the J segment 8 bases; nucleotides outside the gene matches: 13. The CDR3 coding sequence is TGTGCCACCAGTCCTTTTGCGGGACAGGGGACGGACATTCAGTACTTC. This encodes CATSPFAGQGTDIQYF. Full variable domain (remainder filled in from reference TRBV15 and TRBJ2-4): DAMVIQNPRYQVTQFGKPVTLSCSQTLNHNVMYWYQQKSSQAPKLLFHYYDKDFNNEADTPDNFQSRRPNTSFCFLDIRSPGLGDTAMYLCATSPFAGQGTDIQYFGAGTRLSVL.